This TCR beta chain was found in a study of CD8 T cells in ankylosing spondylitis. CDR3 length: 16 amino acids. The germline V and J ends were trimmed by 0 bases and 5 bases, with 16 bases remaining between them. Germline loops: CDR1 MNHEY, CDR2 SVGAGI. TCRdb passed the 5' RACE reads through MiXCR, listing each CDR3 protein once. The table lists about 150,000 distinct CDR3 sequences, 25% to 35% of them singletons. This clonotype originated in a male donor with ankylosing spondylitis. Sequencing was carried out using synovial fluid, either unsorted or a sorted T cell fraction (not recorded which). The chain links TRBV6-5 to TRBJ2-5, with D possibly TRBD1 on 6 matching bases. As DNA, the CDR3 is TGTGCCAGCAGTTACTCTTGGCAGGGGCCCAGGGAGACCCAGTACTTC. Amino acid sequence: CASSYSWQGPRETQYF.